Listed below are T cell receptor beta chains from one sample, sequenced in a study of CXCR3-negative and CXCR3-positive naive CD8 T cells. TCRdb re-called the 5' RACE reads; every CDR3 protein appears as one record, without DNA. This repertoire includes about 110,000 distinct CDR3 sequences. The sequenced material came from naive CXCR3+ CD8+ T cells from blood. These TCRs come from a human donor in good health. Some clones in this sample may be carry-over from other donors' samples. Each CDR3 is given with its conserved first and last residue. Fields, in order: V gene, J gene, CDR3 protein.

>TRBV6-5|TRBJ1-2
CASRMTGYGYTF
>TRBV11-2|TRBJ2-1
CASSLDGRGISYNEQFF
>TRBV12-3/TRBV12-4|TRBJ2-1
CASRMDAGTGINNEQFF
>TRBV9|TRBJ1-1
CATNRGRTEAFF
>TRBV15|TRBJ2-3
CATSRGRGPDTQYF
>TRBV28|TRBJ2-5
CASSLEGGGVLTQYF
>TRBV12-3/TRBV12-4|TRBJ2-1
CASSSRDPIPNEQFF
>TRBV28|TRBJ2-3
CASIPRAQGAMEDTQYF
>TRBV5-4|TRBJ2-7
CASGGGSPYEQYF
>TRBV10-3|TRBJ1-1
CAIRPPGLENTEAFF
>TRBV30|TRBJ1-1
CAWKWRGNDEAFF
>TRBV6-5|TRBJ2-7
CASRIDRGHNEQYF
>TRBV7-6|TRBJ2-7
CASSASLMSSYEQYF
>TRBV6-4|TRBJ2-2
CASRDPRGELFF
>TRBV6-6|TRBJ2-5
CASSTQGTETQYF
>TRBV29-1|TRBJ1-2
CSVADSSNYGYTF
>TRBV4-3|TRBJ1-1
CASSQNRGWTEAFF
>TRBV12-3/TRBV12-4|TRBJ1-6
CASSPGHNSPLHF